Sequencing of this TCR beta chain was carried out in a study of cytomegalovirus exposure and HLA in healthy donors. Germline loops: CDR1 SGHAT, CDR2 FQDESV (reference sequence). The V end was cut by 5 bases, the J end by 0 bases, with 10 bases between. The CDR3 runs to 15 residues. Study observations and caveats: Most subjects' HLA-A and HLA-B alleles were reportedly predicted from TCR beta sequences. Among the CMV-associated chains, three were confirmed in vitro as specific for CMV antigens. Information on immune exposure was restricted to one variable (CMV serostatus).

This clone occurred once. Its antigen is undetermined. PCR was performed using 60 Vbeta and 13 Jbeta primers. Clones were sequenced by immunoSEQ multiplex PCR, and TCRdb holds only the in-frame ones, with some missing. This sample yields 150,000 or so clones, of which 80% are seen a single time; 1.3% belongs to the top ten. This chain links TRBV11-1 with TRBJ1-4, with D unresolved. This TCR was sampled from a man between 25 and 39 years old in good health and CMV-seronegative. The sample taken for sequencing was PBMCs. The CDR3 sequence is CASSRRGATNEKLFF. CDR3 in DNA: TGTGCCAGCAGCCGTCGGGGTGCAACTAATGAAAAACTGTTTTTT.